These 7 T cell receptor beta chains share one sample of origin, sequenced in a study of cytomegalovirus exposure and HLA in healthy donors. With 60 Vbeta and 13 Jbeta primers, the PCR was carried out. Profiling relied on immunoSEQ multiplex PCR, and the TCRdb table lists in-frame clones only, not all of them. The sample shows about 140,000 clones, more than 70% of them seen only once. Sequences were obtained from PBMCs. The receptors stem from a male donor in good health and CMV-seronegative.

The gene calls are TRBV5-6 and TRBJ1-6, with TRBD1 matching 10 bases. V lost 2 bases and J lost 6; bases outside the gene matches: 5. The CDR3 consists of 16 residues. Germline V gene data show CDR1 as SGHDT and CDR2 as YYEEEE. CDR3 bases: TGTGCCAGCAGCTTAGGGGACAGGGGTAGTAATTCACCCCTCCACTTT. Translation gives CASSLGDRGSNSPLHF.

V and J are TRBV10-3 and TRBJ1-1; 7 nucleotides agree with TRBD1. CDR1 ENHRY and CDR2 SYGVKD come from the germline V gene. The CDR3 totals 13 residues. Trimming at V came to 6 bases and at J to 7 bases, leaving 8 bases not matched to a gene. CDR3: CAIRAVQGIEAFF. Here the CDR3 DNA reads TGTGCCATCAGGGCCGTACAGGGGATTGAAGCTTTCTTT.

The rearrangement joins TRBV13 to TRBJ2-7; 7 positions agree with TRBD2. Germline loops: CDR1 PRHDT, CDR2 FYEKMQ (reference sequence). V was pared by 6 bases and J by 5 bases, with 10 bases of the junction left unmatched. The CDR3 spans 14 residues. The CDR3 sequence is CASSSGLVRDEQYF. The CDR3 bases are TGTGCCAGCAGTTCCGGACTAGTAAGGGACGAGCAGTACTTC.

CDR3 DNA: TGTGCCAGCAGCCCGAGGTCCCCCGCGGGGCGGTACAATGAGCAGTTCTTC. This translates into CASSPRSPAGRYNEQFF. This chain connects TRBV9 to TRBJ2-1; possibly TRBD2 for D (6 bases). The germline gives CDR1 SGDLS, CDR2 YYNGEE. The germline V and J ends were trimmed by 4 bases and 4 bases, with 21 bases remaining between them. This CDR3 has 17 amino acids.

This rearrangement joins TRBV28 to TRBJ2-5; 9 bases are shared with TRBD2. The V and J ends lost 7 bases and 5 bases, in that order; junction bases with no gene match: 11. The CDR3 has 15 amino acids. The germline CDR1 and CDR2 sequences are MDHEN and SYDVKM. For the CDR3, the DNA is TGTGCCAGCAATCTTGCGGCTAGCGGGGTGGAGACCCAGTACTTC. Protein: CASNLAASGVETQYF.

DNA of the CDR3: TGCACCAGCAGCCCCCTCCAGAGACAGGGCGAGCAGTACTTC. Residues: CTSSPLQRQGEQYF. The V and J genes are TRBV1 and TRBJ2-7; the table's D call TRBD1 went unverified against the DNA. TRBV1 is a pseudogene segment. This CDR3 spans 14 amino acids.

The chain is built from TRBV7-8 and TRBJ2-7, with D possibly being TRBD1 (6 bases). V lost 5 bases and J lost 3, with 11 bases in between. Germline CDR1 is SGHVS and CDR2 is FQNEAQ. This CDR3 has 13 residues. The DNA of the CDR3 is TGTGCCAGCAGCCGGGACACGCTCTACGAGCAGTACTTC. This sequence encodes CASSRDTLYEQYF.